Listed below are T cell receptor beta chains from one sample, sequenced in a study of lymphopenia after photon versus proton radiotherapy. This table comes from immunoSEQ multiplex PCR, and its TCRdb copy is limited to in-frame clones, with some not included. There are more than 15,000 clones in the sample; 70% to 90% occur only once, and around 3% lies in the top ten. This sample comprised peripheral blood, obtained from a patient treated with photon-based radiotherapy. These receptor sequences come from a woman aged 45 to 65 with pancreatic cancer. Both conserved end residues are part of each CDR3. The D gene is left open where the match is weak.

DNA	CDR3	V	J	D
TGCGCCAGCACCTTCGGGACTAGCGGGGTCTCCTACAATGAGCAGTTCTTC	CASTFGTSGVSYNEQFF	TRBV5-1	TRBJ2-1	TRBD2
TGCGCCAGCAGCCAACACTCCAATGAGCAGTTCTTC	CASSQHSNEQFF	TRBV4-3	TRBJ2-1	-
TGTGCCAGCAGCTTCGGGACAGCTAATGAAAAACTGTTTTTT	CASSFGTANEKLFF	TRBV5-8	TRBJ1-4	TRBD1
TGTGCCACGGCCGGGACAGGGACCCACGAGCAGTACTTC	CATAGTGTHEQYF	TRBV19	TRBJ2-7	TRBD1
TGTGCCACCAGCAGAGGGAGATCCTATGGCTACACCTTC	CATSRGRSYGYTF	TRBV15	TRBJ1-2	-
TGTGCCAGCTCGCACCGAAAGACGACGACTAATGAAAAACTGTTTTTT	CASSHRKTTTNEKLFF	TRBV18	TRBJ1-4	-
TGTGCCAGCAGCTTAGGAGGGAGCGGGAAAATAACCGGGGAGCTGTTTTTT	CASSLGGSGKITGELFF	TRBV7-2	TRBJ2-2	TRBD2
TGTGCCAGCAGTTCTCAGGGTCCCGAGTCCTCCTACGAGCAGTACTTC	CASSSQGPESSYEQYF	TRBV28	TRBJ2-7	-
TGTGCCAGCAGCATCAGGGACGAGCAGTACTTC	CASSIRDEQYF	TRBV7-9	TRBJ2-7	-
TGTGCCAGCGCCGGGAATACTAATGAAAAACTGTTTTTT	CASAGNTNEKLFF	TRBV5-5	TRBJ1-4	-
TGTGCCAGTAGTACTGGGACAGGGAGACAAGAGACCCAGTACTTC	CASSTGTGRQETQYF	TRBV19	TRBJ2-5	TRBD1